What follows are 20 T cell receptor beta chains derived from one specimen sequenced in a study of blood T cell repertoires in COVID-19. Measured with immunoSEQ multiplex PCR; TCRdb has only the in-frame clones, and not every one. Of 300,000 to 350,000 clones listed, about 90% are singletons. Sequences were obtained from PBMCs or T cells enriched from blood (not recorded which). Receptor source: a woman aged 25-40 years who had been exposed to COVID-19.

This clone was counted once. This chain connects TRBV7-3 to TRBJ2-1; 8 bases fit TRBD2. The V and J ends lost 4 bases and 9 bases, in that order; junction bases with no gene match: 5. The CDR3 sequence is 13 residues long. CDR1 is SGHTA and CDR2 is FQGTGA in the germline V gene. CDR3 nucleotides: TGTGCCAGCAGCTCCAACAGCGGGGGTGAGCAGTTCTTC. Its protein product is CASSSNSGGEQFF.

This clone is a singleton in its sample. The chain has TRBV2 and TRBJ2-5, with a weak D call TRBD1 (6 bases). Trimming left V 7 bases short and J 5 bases short, with 14 bases between. There are 13 residues in the CDR3. CDR1 and CDR2 (germline): SNHLY, FYNNEI. The CDR3 is CASKGDVRETQYF. CDR3 sequence (DNA): TGTGCCAGCAAGGGGGACGTCCGGGAGACCCAGTACTTC.

V gene TRBV24-1 combines with J gene TRBJ1-5; 7 bases line up with TRBD1. J was trimmed by 0 bases and V by 3 bases; bases with no gene match: 4. Germline V gene data show CDR1 as KGHDR and CDR2 as SFDVKD. CDR3 length: 16 residues. The CDR3 sequence is CATSDGTASSNQPQHF. The CDR3 DNA sequence: TGTGCCACCAGTGATGGGACAGCTTCTAGCAATCAGCCCCAGCATTTT.

The sample holds one count of this clone. The CDR3 is CASSPPGSGGNNEQFF. The CDR3 region has the DNA TGTGCCAGCTCACCCCCCGGGTCGGGGGGGAACAATGAGCAGTTCTTC. The genes are TRBV18 and TRBJ2-1; 8 nucleotides agree with TRBD2. Losses at the gene ends were 3 bases for V and 5 bases for J; bases not matched to a gene: 9. The CDR3 has 16 amino acids. Per germline, CDR1 KGHSH and CDR2 LQKENI.

This clone was seen just once. The chain recombines TRBV19 with TRBJ2-6; 10 nucleotides agree with TRBD2. Germline V gene lookup returns CDR1 LNHDA and CDR2 SQIVND (reference sequence). Trimming removed 5 bases from V and 0 bases from J; junction bases left unmatched: 13. CDR3 length: 20 amino acids. The DNA for the CDR3 is TGTGCCAGTAGTGTTCTGGGTGAGACTAGCGGGTTCTCTGGGGCCAACGTCCTGACTTTC. Translation: CASSVLGETSGFSGANVLTF.

Turning to this clone: The same CDR3 also results from other DNA sequences found in this sample. The chain couples TRBV27 to TRBJ2-1, with 7 bases lining up with TRBD2. Germline V gives CDR1 MNHEY, CDR2 SMNVEV (reference sequence). V gave up 6 bases and J gave up 3 bases; unmatched junction bases: 8. This CDR3 is built from 15 residues. The CDR3 region has the DNA TGTGCCAGCAGCTTGATTCCTAGCGGCTACAATGAGCAGTTCTTC. Encoded protein: CASSLIPSGYNEQFF.

This chain uses TRBV19 with TRBJ2-1; D might be TRBD2 (6 bases). The CDR3 extends over 14 amino acids. V was cut by 1 base and J by 5 bases, with 9 bases left in between. The V gene's germline CDR1 is LNHDA and CDR2 SQIVND (reference sequence). The CDR3 loop reads CASSIVAGHNEQFF. In DNA, the CDR3 is TGTGCCAGTAGTATAGTGGCGGGACACAATGAGCAGTTCTTC.

The chain is built from TRBV3-1 (or the pseudogene TRBV3-2) and TRBJ2-1, with 9 nucleotides matching TRBD1. There are 15 residues in the CDR3. Per germline, CDR1 LGHDT and CDR2 YNNKEL (reference sequence). Trimming cost V 1 base and J 4 bases; bases outside gene matches: 2. The CDR3 DNA is TGTGCCAGCAGCCAAGGGGGGACAGGGTACAATGAGCAGTTCTTC. Translated, it gives CASSQGGTGYNEQFF.

This chain joins TRBV14 and TRBJ1-3; D is uncertain. This CDR3 spans 15 amino acids. Trimming removed 1 base at V and 7 bases at J, with 14 bases between. CDR1 and CDR2 (germline): SGHDN, FVKESK. The CDR3 coding sequence is TGTGCCAGCAGCCAAGCGTGGGTAGGAGCGAACACCATATATTTT. It translates to CASSQAWVGANTIYF.

This chain joins TRBV6-5 and TRBJ1-4, with a tentative D call TRBD1 (6 bases). The V gene lost 5 bases and the J gene lost 2 bases, with 12 bases spanning the gap. This CDR3 spans 15 amino acids. Germline CDR1 reads MNHEY; CDR2 reads SVGAGI. The CDR3 region has the DNA TGTGCCAGCAGTCCCCGAGACAGGACTAATGAAAAACTGTTTTTT. As protein: CASSPRDRTNEKLFF.

In its sample, this clone was seen a few times. The CDR3 bases are TGTGCCAGCAGCTCCACCGGGGGGGGGACTAATGAAAAACTGTTTTTT. Translated: CASSSTGGGTNEKLFF. This chain uses TRBV27 with TRBJ1-4, with D tentatively TRBD1 (5 bases). The CDR3 has 16 residues. With 6 bases removed from V and 2 bases from J, the gap between germline ends came to 16 bases. Germline values: CDR1 MNHEY, CDR2 SMNVEV (reference sequence).

The chain has TRBV2 and TRBJ2-1, with a weak D call TRBD2 (6 bases). The CDR3 is 16 residues long. Germline lookup yields CDR1 SNHLY and CDR2 FYNNEI. Trimming left V 7 bases short and J 0 bases short, with 16 bases between. The DNA of the CDR3 is TGTGCCAGCACCCAAAACAGCGGGTACTCCTACAATGAGCAGTTCTTC. It encodes CASTQNSGYSYNEQFF.

The chain joins TRBV19 to TRBJ2-1, with D possibly matching TRBD2 (6 bases). V shed 3 bases and J shed 8 bases, with 26 bases lying between them. Germline CDR1 and CDR2: LNHDA and SQIVND (reference sequence). This CDR3 region has 18 residues. CDR3 DNA: TGTGCCAGTAGTATCTATTGGTCGGGGGAGTTAGTATCTTATGAGCAGTTCTTC. Protein sequence: CASSIYWSGELVSYEQFF.

The CDR3: CASTPPGGGPHF. The CDR3 bases are TGTGCCAGCACACCCCCTGGGGGGGGACCGCACTTT. This rearrangement joins TRBV6-5 to TRBJ1-6; TRBD1 is a possible D gene (5 bases). V was shortened by 7 bases and J by 19 bases, with 20 bases between the two germline ends. This CDR3 is built from 12 residues. Germline CDR1 reads MNHEY; CDR2 reads SVGAGI.

The J gene is TRBJ2-3, the V gene TRBV19, with D tentatively TRBD2 (6 bases). The germline gives CDR1 LNHDA, CDR2 SQIVND (reference sequence). The CDR3 spans 13 residues. V was cut by 5 bases and J by 2 bases, with 8 bases left in between. The CDR3 reads CASSVAVTDTQYF. The CDR3 DNA reads TGTGCCAGTAGTGTAGCGGTCACAGATACGCAGTATTTT.

The chain is built from TRBV28 and TRBJ1-2; D perhaps matches TRBD1 (5 bases). Germline values: CDR1 MDHEN, CDR2 SYDVKM. V was shortened by 5 bases and J by 6 bases, with 22 bases between the two germline ends. The CDR3 sequence is 16 residues long. CDR3 nucleotides: TGTGCCAGCAGTCCTCCTAACCCCAGGGTAGGCGATGGCTACACCTTC. It yields the protein CASSPPNPRVGDGYTF.

The CDR3: CASSQKWDSTIYF. The CDR3 DNA reads TGTGCCAGCAGCCAAAAGTGGGACAGTACCATATATTTT. The chain is built from TRBV14 and TRBJ1-3; TRBD1 matches 7 bases. Germline-derived CDR1 and CDR2 are SGHDN and FVKESK. The CDR3 runs 13 residues. V lost 2 bases, J lost 10 bases, and 5 bases stayed unmatched.

The rearrangement links TRBV5-1 to TRBJ2-2; 8 bases agree with TRBD2. The V gene's germline CDR1 is SGHRS and CDR2 YFSETQ. The length of the CDR3 is 17 residues. After removal of 1 base from V and 3 bases from J, the junction contained 8 bases not matched to a gene. The CDR3 DNA is TGCGCCAGCAGCTTGTCAATAACCGGGAGGGACACCGGGGAGCTGTTTTTT. Translating gives CASSLSITGRDTGELFF. Complete variable domain (other parts from reference TRBV5-1 and TRBJ2-2): KAGVTQTPRYLIKTRGQQVTLSCSPISGHRSVSWYQQTPGQGLQFLFEYFSETQRNKGNFPGRFSGRQFSNSRSEMNVSTLELGDSALYLCASSLSITGRDTGELFFGEGSRLTVL.

The CDR3 DNA follows: TGTGCCAGCAGCTTTTACTCCTACGAGCAGTACTTC. Residues: CASSFYSYEQYF. The chain uses TRBV11-3 and TRBJ2-7, with D hard to call. V lost 3 bases, J lost 0 bases, and 3 bases lay in between. There are 12 residues in the CDR3. Germline CDR1 reads SGHNT; CDR2 reads YENEEA.

J is TRBJ2-3 and V is TRBV28; the D gene is possibly TRBD1 (6 bases). The ends were cut back, 7 bases at V and 5 bases at J, with 22 bases in the middle. The CDR3 is 16 amino acids. Germline V lookup: CDR1 MDHEN, CDR2 SYDVKM. The CDR3 protein is CASTFSTLGAGDTQYF. The CDR3 nucleotides are TGTGCCAGCACCTTCTCCACCCTGGGGGCCGGAGATACGCAGTATTTT.